This T cell receptor (beta chain) stems from a study of CD8+ T cells in alopecia areata. Overall study: Tofacitinib was given for 6 to 18 months, then stopped for 6 months.

Sequencing templates came from extracted RNA that was reverse transcribed into cDNA. Libraries were prepared by immunoSEQ multiplex PCR; TCRdb keeps only in-frame clonotypes and omits some of them. Altogether some 200,000 clones are present, roughly 62% being singletons, with the ten largest covering over 10%. This clone has only a few counts. Treatment noted: oral pan-JAK inhibitor, 5-10 mg twice daily. V lost 3 bases, J lost 3 bases, and 9 bases lay in between. Per germline, CDR1 MGHRA and CDR2 YSYEKL. The CDR3 has 14 amino acids. The sequences come from CD8+ T cells sorted from blood, collected at week 24, from a patient treated with tofacitinib. This clonotype was sampled from a human donor with alopecia areata. This chain joins TRBV4-1 and TRBJ1-5, with no clear D. CDR3 amino acids: CASSHMADNQPQHF. The CDR3 region has the DNA TGCGCCAGCAGCCATATGGCAGACAATCAGCCCCAGCATTTT.